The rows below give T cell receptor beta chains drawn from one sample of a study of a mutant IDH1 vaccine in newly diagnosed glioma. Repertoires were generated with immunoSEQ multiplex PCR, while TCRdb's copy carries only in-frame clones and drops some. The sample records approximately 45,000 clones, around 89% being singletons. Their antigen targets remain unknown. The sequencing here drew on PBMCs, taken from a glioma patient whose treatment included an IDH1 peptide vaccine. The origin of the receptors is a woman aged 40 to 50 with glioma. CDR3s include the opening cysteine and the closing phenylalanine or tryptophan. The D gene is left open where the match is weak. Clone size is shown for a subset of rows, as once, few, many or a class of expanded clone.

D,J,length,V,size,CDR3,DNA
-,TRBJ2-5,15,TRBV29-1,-,CSVEDRGRTQETQYF,TGCAGCGTTGAAGATCGTGGCAGGACCCAAGAGACCCAGTACTTC
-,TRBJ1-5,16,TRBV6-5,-,CASSLRASGGNQPQHF,TGTGCCAGCAGTTTAAGGGCTAGCGGGGGCAATCAGCCCCAGCATTTT
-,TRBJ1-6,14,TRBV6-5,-,CASSPGRYNSPLHF,TGTGCCAGCAGTCCCGGACGGTATAATTCACCCCTCCACTTT
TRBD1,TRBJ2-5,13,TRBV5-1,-,CASSVGQQETQYF,TGCGCCAGCAGCGTGGGACAGCAAGAGACCCAGTACTTC
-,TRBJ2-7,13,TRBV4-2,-,CASSQENGYEQYF,TGTGCCAGCAGCCAAGAAAACGGCTACGAGCAGTACTTC
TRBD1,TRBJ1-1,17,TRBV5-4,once,CASSTGWGRGIYTEAFF,TGTGCCAGCAGCACGGGGTGGGGCAGGGGGATTTATACTGAAGCTTTCTTT
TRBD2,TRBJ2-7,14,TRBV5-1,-,CASSGGLVGYEQYF,TGCGCCAGCAGCGGAGGACTAGTGGGCTACGAGCAGTACTTC
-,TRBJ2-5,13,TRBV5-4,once,CASSLADVGTQYF,TGTGCCAGCAGCTTGGCTGATGTTGGGACCCAGTACTTC
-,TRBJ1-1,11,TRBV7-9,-,CASSSGPEAFF,TGTGCCAGCAGCTCGGGACCGGAAGCTTTCTTT
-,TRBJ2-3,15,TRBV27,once,CASSLLRPEGDTQYF,TGTGCCAGCAGTTTATTGAGGCCCGAGGGAGATACGCAGTATTTT
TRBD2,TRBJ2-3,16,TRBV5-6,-,CATALWTSGGTDTQYF,TGTGCTACAGCTTTATGGACTAGCGGGGGCACAGATACGCAGTATTTT
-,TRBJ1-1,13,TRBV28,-,CANPRAENTEAFF,TGTGCCAACCCCAGGGCGGAAAACACTGAAGCTTTCTTT
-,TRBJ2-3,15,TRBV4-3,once,CASSQTSSGKDTQYF,TGCGCCAGCAGCCAAACATCTTCGGGGAAAGATACGCAGTATTTT
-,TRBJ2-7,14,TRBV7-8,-,CASSPSRVTYEQYF,TGTGCCAGCAGCCCAAGCAGGGTCACCTACGAGCAGTACTTC
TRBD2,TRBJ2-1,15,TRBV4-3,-,CASSQNLAGGDEQFF,TGCGCCAGCAGCCAAAACCTAGCGGGGGGGGATGAGCAGTTCTTC
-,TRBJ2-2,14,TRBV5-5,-,CASSLSPGTGELFF,TGTGCCAGCAGCTTGTCGCCGGGCACCGGGGAGCTGTTTTTT
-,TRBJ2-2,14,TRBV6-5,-,CASSHRWNTGELFF,TGTGCCAGCAGTCACAGGTGGAACACCGGGGAGCTGTTTTTT
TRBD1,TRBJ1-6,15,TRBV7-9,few,CASSTQGNRHSPLHF,TGTGCCAGCAGCACACAGGGGAACCGACATTCACCCCTCCACTTT
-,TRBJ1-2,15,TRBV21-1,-,CASLERGGGNYGYTF,TGTGCCAGCCTCGAGCGGGGAGGAGGTAACTATGGCTACACCTTC
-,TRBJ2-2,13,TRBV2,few,CASRGGATGELFF,TGTGCCTCTAGGGGGGGGGCCACCGGGGAGCTGTTTTTT
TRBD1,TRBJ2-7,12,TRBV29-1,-,CSRGDRYYEQYF,TGCAGCAGAGGGGACAGATACTACGAGCAGTACTTC
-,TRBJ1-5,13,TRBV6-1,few,CASKESGYQPQHF,TGTGCCAGCAAAGAATCGGGGTACCAGCCCCAGCATTTT
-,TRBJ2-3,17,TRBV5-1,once,CASSGGNGLGGTDTQYF,TGCGCCAGCAGCGGCGGGAACGGTCTCGGCGGCACAGATACGCAGTATTTT
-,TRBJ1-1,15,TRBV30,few,CAWSVLRGTNTEAFF,TGTGCCTGGAGTGTCCTCCGAGGGACTAACACTGAAGCTTTCTTT
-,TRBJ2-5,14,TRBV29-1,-,CSARSPGRNVAQYF,TGCAGCGCCCGAAGCCCGGGGCGGAACGTGGCCCAGTACTTC
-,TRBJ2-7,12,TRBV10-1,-,CASSRDGYEQYF,TGCGCCAGCAGTCGGGACGGCTACGAGCAGTACTTC
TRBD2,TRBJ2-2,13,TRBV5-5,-,CASSVTSAGELFF,TGTGCCAGCAGCGTTACTAGCGCCGGGGAGCTGTTTTTT
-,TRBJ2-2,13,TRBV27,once,CASSLSGTGELFF,TGTGCCAGCAGTTTATCGGGGACCGGGGAGCTGTTTTTT
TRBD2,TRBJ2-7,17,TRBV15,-,CATSRDVGGEGWDEQYF,TGTGCCACCAGCAGAGATGTTGGGGGGGAAGGATGGGACGAGCAGTACTTC
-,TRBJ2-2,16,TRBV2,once,CASIALSGTVAGELFF,TGTGCCAGCATCGCCCTTAGCGGGACAGTGGCCGGGGAGCTGTTTTTT
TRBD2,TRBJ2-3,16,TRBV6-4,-,CASSDSLAGGPDTQYF,TGTGCCAGCAGTGACTCGCTAGCGGGGGGCCCGGATACGCAGTATTTT
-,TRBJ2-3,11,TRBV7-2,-,CASSLSYTQYF,TGTGCCAGCAGCCTCTCCTATACGCAGTATTTT
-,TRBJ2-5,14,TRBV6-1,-,CASSSGQASETQYF,TGTGCCAGCAGTTCGGGACAAGCTTCAGAGACCCAGTACTTC
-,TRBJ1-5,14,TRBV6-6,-,CASSSSGAGQPQHF,TGTGCCAGCAGCTCCTCAGGGGCCGGTCAGCCCCAGCATTTT
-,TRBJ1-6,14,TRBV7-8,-,CASSLGLPVTPLHF,TGTGCCAGCAGCTTAGGACTACCTGTGACACCCCTCCACTTT
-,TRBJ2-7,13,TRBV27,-,CASSLSGSYEQYF,TGTGCCAGCAGTTTATCTGGCTCCTACGAGCAGTACTTC
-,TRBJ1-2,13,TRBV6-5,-,CATSQGIIDGYTF,TGTGCCACTTCCCAAGGGATCATCGATGGCTACACCTTC
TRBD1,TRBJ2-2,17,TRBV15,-,CATSGGTNRGRAGELFF,TGTGCCACCAGCGGGGGGACCAACAGGGGGCGGGCCGGGGAGCTGTTTTTT
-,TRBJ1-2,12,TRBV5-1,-,CASSLQGKGYTF,TGCGCCAGCAGCTTACAGGGTAAAGGCTACACCTTC
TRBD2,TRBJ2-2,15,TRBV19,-,CASSLAGGPTGELFF,TGTGCCAGTAGCTTAGCGGGGGGGCCTACCGGGGAGCTGTTTTTT
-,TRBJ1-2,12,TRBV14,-,CASSQQGYGYTF,TGTGCCAGCAGCCAGCAGGGCTATGGCTACACCTTC
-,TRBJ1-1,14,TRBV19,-,CASSRAGSGTEAFF,TGTGCCAGTAGTAGGGCGGGCTCGGGGACTGAAGCTTTCTTT
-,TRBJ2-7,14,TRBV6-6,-,CASRESTLTYEQYF,TGTGCCAGCAGGGAGAGCACACTAACCTACGAGCAGTACTTC
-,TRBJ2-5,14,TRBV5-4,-,CASSSTQGQETQYF,TGTGCCAGCAGCTCGACGCAGGGACAAGAGACCCAGTACTTC
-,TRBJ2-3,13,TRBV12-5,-,CASGLWHRDTQYF,TGTGCTAGTGGTTTATGGCACAGAGATACGCAGTATTTT
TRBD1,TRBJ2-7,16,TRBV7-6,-,CASSSTGTGRSYEQYF,TGTGCCAGCAGCTCAACCGGGACAGGGAGATCCTACGAGCAGTACTTC
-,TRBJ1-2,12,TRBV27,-,CASRKGGTGYTF,TGTGCCAGCAGGAAAGGGGGGACTGGCTACACCTTC
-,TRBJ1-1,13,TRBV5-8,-,CASSLAENTEAFF,TGTGCCAGCAGCTTAGCCGAGAACACTGAAGCTTTCTTT
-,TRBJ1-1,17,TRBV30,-,CAWSPRQGRGPNTEAFF,TGTGCCTGGAGTCCCCGTCAGGGGCGAGGGCCGAACACTGAAGCTTTCTTT
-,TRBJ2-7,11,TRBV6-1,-,CASSERYEQYF,TGTGCCAGCAGTGAGCGCTACGAGCAGTACTTC
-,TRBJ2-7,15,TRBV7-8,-,CASSRYQGPSYEQYF,TGTGCCAGCAGCAGATATCAGGGGCCCTCCTACGAGCAGTACTTC
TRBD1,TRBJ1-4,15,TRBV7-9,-,CASSSGQSEGEKLFF,TGTGCCAGCAGCTCGGGACAGTCTGAGGGTGAAAAACTGTTTTTT
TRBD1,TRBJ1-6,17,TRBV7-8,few,CASSLAVEGQVDSPLHF,TGTGCCAGCAGCTTAGCGGTCGAAGGACAGGTAGATTCACCCCTCCACTTT
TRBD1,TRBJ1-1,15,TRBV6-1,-,CASSEQQGAETEAFF,TGTGCCAGCAGTGAACAACAGGGGGCTGAGACTGAAGCTTTCTTT
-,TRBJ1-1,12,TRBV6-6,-,CASSIDRPEAFF,TGTGCCAGCAGTATCGACAGGCCTGAAGCTTTCTTT
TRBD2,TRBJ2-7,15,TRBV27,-,CASSWGGLGSYEQYF,TGTGCCAGCAGTTGGGGAGGACTAGGGTCGTACGAGCAGTACTTC
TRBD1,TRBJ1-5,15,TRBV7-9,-,CASSLTGAINQPQHF,TGTGCCAGCAGCTTAACAGGGGCCATCAATCAGCCCCAGCATTTT